This T cell receptor (beta chain) was identified in a study of blood T cell repertoires in COVID-19. Here immunoSEQ multiplex PCR was the method, and the copy in TCRdb shows in-frame clones only, minus some. The sample lists about 62,000 clones, 80% to 90% occurring once. With 3 bases clipped from V and 6 bases from J, the junction kept 9 bases outside the gene matches. Germline-derived CDR1 and CDR2 are SGHRS and YFSETQ. The CDR3 loop spans 15 amino acids. In Seattle, patients joined the study during active infection and were tracked longitudinally. The source is an older woman with COVID-19, enrolled during active disease. Material for sequencing was peripheral blood. The chain carries TRBV5-1 and TRBJ2-3, with 8 bases matching TRBD1. The CDR3 loop reads CASSSNRGDYDTQYF. The CDR3 DNA sequence: TGCGCCAGCAGCTCCAACAGGGGGGATTACGATACGCAGTATTTT.